This TCR beta chain was found in a study of shared clonotypes between healthy human individuals. The overall study: CD4 naive and memory got three plates each, CD8 naive two, CD8 memory one.

The protocol was immunoSEQ multiplex PCR, while the TCRdb copy is restricted to in-frame clones and leaves out a portion. The sample consists of about 2.4 million clones, over 85% of them appearing once. General study findings and limits: Non-shared clonotypes showed lower generation probabilities than clonotypes common to all four donors. Of the naive CD4 clonotypes, roughly 5% were shared across a handful of donors.

In regard to this clone: No antigen is known for it. Other DNA sequences within the sample encode an identical CDR3.

V lost 0 bases and J 1 base, leaving 7 bases between the germline ends. From germline, CDR1 is GTSNPN and CDR2 SVGIG (reference sequence). There are 15 residues in the CDR3. The receptor was isolated from a man aged 18-30 years in good health. The sequencing sample was made of naive CD4+ T cells sorted from blood. Subset given: CD45RA+ positively selected. This chain joins TRBV30 and TRBJ2-6, with TRBD2 as a possible D gene (5 bases). DNA of the CDR3: TGTGCCTGGAGTGTACGCGGGTCTGGGGCCAACGTCCTGACTTTC. Amino acid sequence: CAWSVRGSGANVLTF.